The sequence of this TCR beta chain was determined in a study of spatial heterogeneity in lung cancer. Study-wide background: Untreated early-stage non-small cell lung cancer patients, fewer than 85 in total, were the donors. Follow-up PBMC specimens underwent sequencing when available; their median timing was roughly two years after resection. General study findings and limits: Blood showed ubiquitous tumor TCRs more often at resection than at routine follow-up.

This CDR3 is built from 15 residues. Per germline, CDR1 MGHRA and CDR2 YSYEKL. The ends lost 3 bases at V and 4 bases at J; junction bases unmatched: 7. Time point here: blood at routine non-recurrence follow-up after resection. Whole RNA came from tumor, nontumor lung or frozen PBMC and was sequenced without being sorted. Details on this clonotype: Its antigen is unidentified.

Each TCR cDNA molecule bore a unique molecular identifier. Via MiXCR, TCRdb re-called the 5' RACE reads, giving one row per CDR3 protein. The sample includes 45,000 to 65,000 distinct CDR3 sequences, under 8% of them seen just once. The origin of this receptor is a female donor with early-stage non-small cell lung cancer. The sample in question was PBMCs, obtained at follow-up. The V and J genes are TRBV4-1 and TRBJ2-7; the match to TRBD1 covers 9 bases. The CDR3 region is CASSHPGQGVYEQYF. As DNA, the CDR3 is TGCGCCAGCAGCCACCCGGGACAGGGAGTGTACGAGCAGTACTTC.